A single sample gave rise to the 20 T cell receptor beta chains below, sequenced in a study of HIV-infected children after antiretroviral therapy interruption. Unique molecular identifiers were included in an RNA-based 3' RACE TCR library. In TCRdb, the 3' RACE reads were re-called with MiXCR into one record per CDR3 protein. The sample gives about 89,000 distinct CDR3 sequences, approximately 6.9% of which show up once; about 1.1% is in the top ten. Treatment meaning: PENTA 11 planned treatment interruption arm or continuous ART arm. The source material was CD45RA+ CD4+ T cells from PBMCs, pooled from several time points, sampled from a donor given antiretroviral therapy, either interrupted or continuous. Sample subset: naive CD4+ CD45RA+ CD45RO- T cells. The receptors come from a pool of human donors with HIV.

This clonotype has at least ten counts. The chain employs TRBV18 and TRBJ2-1; 8 bases align to TRBD2. Trimming cost V 5 bases and J 4 bases; bases outside gene matches: 4. CDR3 length: 14 amino acids. Germline V gene sequence: CDR1 KGHSH, CDR2 LQKENI. The CDR3 DNA reads TGTGCCAGCTCATTTAGCGGGGCTTACAATGAGCAGTTCTTC. Its protein is CASSFSGAYNEQFF.

The CDR3 protein is CASESRDRGREKLFF. CDR3 sequence (DNA): TGTGCCAGCGAATCTAGGGACAGGGGAAGGGAAAAACTGTTTTTT. This rearrangement joins TRBV11-2 to TRBJ1-4; 10 positions agree with TRBD1. CDR1 and CDR2 (germline): SGHAT, FQNNGV. CDR3 length: 15 residues. V shed 8 bases, J shed 8 bases, and the junction held 11 bases outside the gene matches.

This clonotype was observed many times. This chain joins TRBV12-5 and TRBJ2-1; TRBD2 agrees at 13 bases. V lost 1 base to trimming and J lost 13 bases; unmatched junction nucleotides: 7. This CDR3 has 15 amino acids. Germline lookup yields CDR1 LGHNT and CDR2 FRNRAP. The CDR3 nucleotides read TGTGCTAGTGGTTTGGCTCAGACTAGCGGGGGGCCTCAGTTCTTC. This encodes CASGLAQTSGGPQFF.

This clonotype was found a few times. The rearrangement uses TRBV4-1 and TRBJ1-5; unclear D gene. The ends were cut back, 0 bases at V and 0 bases at J, with 12 bases in the middle. Germline V gene sequence: CDR1 MGHRA, CDR2 YSYEKL. The CDR3 extends over 17 amino acids. The CDR3 protein is CASSQEGSPISNQPQHF. The DNA for the CDR3 is TGCGCCAGCAGCCAAGAGGGTTCCCCGATTAGCAATCAGCCCCAGCATTTT.

This clonotype was detected many times. The chain employs TRBV12-3 or TRBV12-4 and TRBJ1-1; possibly TRBD1 for D (5 bases). Between the trimmed V and J ends, which lost 6 bases and 3 bases, there was a span of 8 bases. CDR3 size: 12 residues. The CDR3, as DNA: TGTGCCAGCAGCTGGGGACACACTGAAGCTTTCTTT. This encodes CASSWGHTEAFF.

The CDR3 DNA follows: TGTGCCATCCGGACTAGCGGGGGATTTAGCACAGATACGCAGTATTTT. Protein sequence: CAIRTSGGFSTDTQYF. The chain employs TRBV10-3 and TRBJ2-3, with 13 bases matching TRBD2. Germline assignment: CDR1 ENHRY and CDR2 SYGVKD. Germline trimming cut 8 bases from V and 0 bases from J; bases unmatched to any gene: 5. The CDR3 sequence is 16 residues long.

Many counts were recorded for this clonotype. The chain has TRBV7-9 and TRBJ1-5; D remains ambiguous. The germline V gene encodes CDR1 SEHNR and CDR2 FQNEAQ (reference sequence). The CDR3 runs to 13 residues. The germline V and J ends were trimmed by 1 base and 4 bases, with 5 bases remaining between them. The CDR3 spells CASSLEENQPQHF. CDR3 nucleotides: TGTGCCAGCAGCTTAGAAGAAAATCAGCCCCAGCATTTT.

This clonotype has ten or more counts. J is TRBJ1-4 and V is TRBV11-3; possibly TRBD1 for D (5 bases). The CDR3 loop spans 15 amino acids. Germline V CDR1 and CDR2: SGHNT, YENEEA. V lost 5 bases and J 7 bases, leaving 17 bases between the germline ends. The CDR3, as DNA: TGTGCCAGCAGCCATGGGGCCAGCGAGTCTGAAAAACTGTTTTTT. This encodes CASSHGASESEKLFF. Complete variable domain (other parts from reference TRBV11-3 and TRBJ1-4): EAGVVQSPRYKIIEKKQPVAFWCNPISGHNTLYWYLQNLGQGPELLIRYENEEAVDDSQLPKDRFSAERLKGVDSTLKIQPAELGDSAVYLCASSHGASESEKLFFGSGTQLSVL.

This clonotype was detected many times. The chain uses TRBV6-6 and TRBJ1-4, with D uncertain. V was shortened by 0 bases and J by 8 bases, with 4 bases between the two germline ends. The V gene's germline CDR1 is MNHNY and CDR2 SVGAGI (reference sequence). This CDR3 has 12 amino acids. CDR3 nucleotides: TGTGCCAGCAGTTACTCCGGGGAAAAACTGTTTTTT. Amino acids: CASSYSGEKLFF.

This clonotype was detected many times. V and J are TRBV11-3 and TRBJ1-2; D unclear. The CDR3 runs 14 residues. CDR1 and CDR2 from the germline V gene are SGHNT and YENEEA. Trimming took 1 base from V and 2 from J, leaving 8 bases between them. This CDR3 is CASSLGAVNYGYTF. The DNA of the CDR3 is TGTGCCAGCAGCTTAGGGGCAGTCAACTATGGCTACACCTTC.

This clonotype was seen ten or more times. The V and J genes are TRBV27 and TRBJ2-3, with D unclear. Germline loops: CDR1 MNHEY, CDR2 SMNVEV (reference sequence). The CDR3 loop spans 16 amino acids. V lost 8 bases and J 1 base, leaving 19 bases between the germline ends. CDR3 residues: CASSVLTSVGTDTQYF. The CDR3 nucleotides are TGTGCCAGCTCTGTTCTAACAAGCGTTGGCACAGATACGCAGTATTTT.

This clonotype has a count of ten or more. The chain joins TRBV11-3 to TRBJ1-1; maybe TRBD1 (6 bases). Germline assignment: CDR1 SGHNT and CDR2 YENEEA. The CDR3 covers 16 residues. V lost 2 bases to trimming and J lost 6 bases, with 19 bases between them. Written as DNA, the CDR3 is TGTGCCAGCAGCTTACAGGGGCCAAACGGGATAGCTGAAGCTTTCTTT. This encodes CASSLQGPNGIAEAFF. Variable domain in full (rest from reference TRBV11-3 and TRBJ1-1): EAGVVQSPRYKIIEKKQPVAFWCNPISGHNTLYWYLQNLGQGPELLIRYENEEAVDDSQLPKDRFSAERLKGVDSTLKIQPAELGDSAVYLCASSLQGPNGIAEAFFGQGTRLTVV.

This clonotype has at least ten counts. The V gene is TRBV5-4, the J gene TRBJ2-7; possibly TRBD2 for D (5 bases). V was clipped by 4 bases and J by 4 bases, with 21 bases between them. The CDR3 runs 16 residues. Germline V gene data show CDR1 as SGHNT and CDR2 as YYREEE (reference sequence). This CDR3 is CASSTPKEGPGYEQYF. In DNA form, the CDR3 reads TGTGCCAGCAGCACACCCAAAGAGGGCCCGGGGTACGAGCAGTACTTC.

This clonotype was found a few times. The rearrangement uses TRBV9 and TRBJ1-4; TRBD1 might be the D (6 bases). The germline V gene encodes CDR1 SGDLS and CDR2 YYNGEE. The CDR3 runs to 16 residues. V was cut by 5 bases and J by 0 bases, with 14 bases left in between. The CDR3 coding sequence is TGTGCCAGCAGTCGGGGGGCCGATGCAACTAATGAAAAACTGTTTTTT. It specifies CASSRGADATNEKLFF.

The genes are TRBV7-3 and TRBJ2-1, with TRBD1 matching over 9 bases. Germline values: CDR1 SGHTA, CDR2 FQGTGA. This CDR3 is 17 amino acids long. V trimming: 5 bases; J trimming: 7 bases; junction bases outside the gene matches: 15. This CDR3 reads CASSPSSGTGWANEQFF. CDR3 DNA: TGTGCCAGCAGCCCATCGTCCGGGACAGGGTGGGCGAATGAGCAGTTCTTC.

This clonotype appeared many times. This chain connects TRBV19 to TRBJ2-2; D not certain. V was clipped by 3 bases and J by 0 bases, with 26 bases between them. This CDR3 comprises 21 residues. From germline, CDR1 is LNHDA and CDR2 SQIVND (reference sequence). CDR3 DNA sequence: TGTGCCAGTAGTATTAAAGGCGCAGAATTCACCTTCTACGCGAACACCGGGGAGCTGTTTTTT. As protein: CASSIKGAEFTFYANTGELFF.

This clonotype was detected many times. This chain joins TRBV20-1 and TRBJ1-1, with D possibly TRBD1 on 5 matching bases. Trimming cost V 7 bases and J 6 bases, with 18 bases left between them. The CDR3 length is 13 residues. Germline V gene data show CDR1 as DFQATT and CDR2 as SNEGSKA (reference sequence). The CDR3 bases are TGCAGTGTCAATCAGGGAATCTACGCTGAAGCTTTCTTT. Translation: CSVNQGIYAEAFF.

This clonotype has ten or more counts. At one end, the junction sequence differs from germline, possibly due to a read error. The chain couples TRBV28 to TRBJ2-7, with D unresolved. The CDR3 totals 12 residues. Germline CDR1 reads MDHEN; CDR2 reads SYDVKM. In DNA form, the CDR3 reads TGTGCTAGCAGTTTACCGGGCTATGAACAGTACTTC. This sequence encodes CASSLPGYEQYF.

The sample holds a few counts of this clonotype. The chain is built from TRBV7-9 and TRBJ1-4; 10 bases are a match to TRBD1. The CDR3 loop spans 13 amino acids. Germline CDR1 SEHNR, CDR2 FQNEAQ (reference sequence). J was trimmed by 10 bases and V by 4 bases; bases with no gene match: 3. DNA for the CDR3: TGTGCCAGCAGCTCCTGGACAGGGGGAAAACTGTTTTTT. It specifies CASSSWTGGKLFF.

In its sample, this clonotype was seen many times. This sequence joins TRBV3-1 and TRBJ1-5; 7 bases agree with TRBD1. The CDR3 totals 17 residues. Looked up from germline, CDR1 is LGHDT and CDR2 is YNNKEL (reference sequence). J lost 1 base, V lost 3 bases, and 9 bases had no gene match. The CDR3 loop reads CASSQSMTGLSNQPQHF. The CDR3 bases are TGTGCCAGCAGCCAGTCAATGACAGGGCTGAGCAATCAGCCCCAGCATTTT.